These T cell receptor beta chains were read from a single sample in a study of a mutant IDH1 vaccine in newly diagnosed glioma. Their specific antigens are unknown. Clones were sequenced by immunoSEQ multiplex PCR, and TCRdb holds only the in-frame ones, with some missing. The sample carries tens of thousands of clones, more than 75% recorded once. This material consisted of PBMCs, taken from a glioma patient whose treatment included an IDH1 peptide vaccine. The source of these receptors is a man aged 25 to 40 with glioma. CDR3s include the opening cysteine and the closing phenylalanine or tryptophan. The D gene is left open where the match is weak.

>TRBV7-9|TRBD2
CASSFQRGGPYNEQFF
>TRBV7-9|NA
CASSLVSGTTNEKLFF
>TRBV9|TRBD2
CASSVASGRRPYF
>TRBV29-1|NA
CSVALPGNTIYF
>TRBV5-6|NA
CASSSPREGEKLFF
>TRBV27|TRBD1
CASSFITGASYEQYF
>TRBV7-8|NA
CASQQPKYNEQFF
>TRBV4-3|NA
CASSQGWLAREQYF
>TRBV4-1|TRBD1
CASSREDRGHTDTQYF
>TRBV6-5|NA
CASSYSAGEAYNEQFF
>TRBV7-9|NA
CASSSDGGRGVYEQYF
>TRBV10-3|TRBD1
CAISEGQGRTDTQYF
>TRBV11-1|NA
CASSLRGAREAFF
>TRBV19|NA
CASTTIGHGNNYGYTF
>TRBV7-2|TRBD2
CASSAAGGEVTGELFF
>TRBV19|TRBD1
CASSMRGQGYEQYF
>TRBV28|NA
CASSPLNVGVFYEQYF
>TRBV7-9|NA
CARGGRPFEPQHF
>TRBV4-2|NA
CASSQESTSGANVLTF
>TRBV29-1|NA
CSVGEGGNTEAFF
>TRBV2|TRBD1
CATPGGRDTEAFF
>TRBV9|NA
CASSEETGEGTGELFF
>TRBV11-2|TRBD1
CASSLDKAGGRSEQFF
>TRBV30|NA
CAWSVATNEKLFF
>TRBV14|NA
CASSQVNREKLFF
>TRBV7-9|NA
CASSPQTVFVYEQYF
>TRBV19|NA
CASNGGNQPQHF
>TRBV21-1|NA
CASSKDPSGGLETQYF
>TRBV5-1|NA
CASSSSGMRNTGELFF
>TRBV5-5|NA
CASSPVRNTGELFF
>TRBV19|NA
CASSLTVTDTQYF
>TRBV11-2|TRBD1
CASSLGGQVPNTEAFF
>TRBV30|NA
CAWIAQGSNQPQHF
>TRBV9|TRBD1
CASSPDRGNQPQHF
>TRBV5-5|NA
CASSLGGFTDTQYF
>TRBV30|NA
CASAKGARGATEAFF
>TRBV4-3|NA
CASSVRPNTEAFF
>TRBV9|TRBD1
CASSVDRGEAFF
>TRBV19|NA
CASSRLDRDNSPLHF
>TRBV7-8|NA
CASSLGVGVVGELFF
>TRBV30|NA
CAWSVGTPVQGKLFF
>TRBV11-2|NA
CASSLLVADPSTDTQYF
>TRBV19|NA
CANSPSSDSNTDTQYF
>TRBV5-1|TRBD1
CASSLRGQGIRSYGYTF
>TRBV15|NA
CATSRVAATEAFF
>TRBV25-1|NA
CASSSTSRPYNEQFF
>TRBV29-1|NA
CSVEVGDFTDTQYF
>TRBV19|NA
CASSIGGGWSYGYTF
>TRBV7-9|TRBD2
CASSLPPGLAHNEQFF
>TRBV18|NA
CASSPGLQDEQFF
>TRBV9|NA
CASSADLRPGELFF
>TRBV28|NA
CASRLTAVSWSYEQYF
>TRBV7-9|TRBD1
CASSRDRVSGNTIYF